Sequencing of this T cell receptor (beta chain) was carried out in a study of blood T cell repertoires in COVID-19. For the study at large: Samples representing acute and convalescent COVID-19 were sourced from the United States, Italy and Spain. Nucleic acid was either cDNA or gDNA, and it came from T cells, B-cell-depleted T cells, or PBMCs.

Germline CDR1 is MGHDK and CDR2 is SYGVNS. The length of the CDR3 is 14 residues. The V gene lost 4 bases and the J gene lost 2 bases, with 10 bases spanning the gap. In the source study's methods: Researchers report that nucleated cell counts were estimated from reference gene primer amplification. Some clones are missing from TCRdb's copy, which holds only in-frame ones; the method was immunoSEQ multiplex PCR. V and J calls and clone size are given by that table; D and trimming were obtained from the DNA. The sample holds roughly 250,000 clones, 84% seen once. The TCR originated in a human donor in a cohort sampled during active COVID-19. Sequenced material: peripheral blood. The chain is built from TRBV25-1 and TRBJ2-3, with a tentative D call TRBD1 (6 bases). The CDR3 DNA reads TGTGCCAGCAGTGGGCAGGGGACCACAGATACGCAGTATTTT. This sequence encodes CASSGQGTTDTQYF.